This T cell receptor (beta chain) stems from a study of tumor and adjacent non-tumor tissue in lung cancer. Broader study findings: TCR diversity was significantly greater in tumor than normal lung tissue.

Germline V gives CDR1 SGHVS, CDR2 FQNEAQ. The CDR3 covers 14 residues. TCRbeta libraries were built with three rounds of nested PCR, modified from ARM-PCR. TCRdb itself ran the multiplex PCR reads through MiXCR, one entry per CDR3 protein. The table shows approximately 75,000 distinct CDR3 sequences, with about three quarters occurring only once. No cell sorting was done before RNA was extracted from the tissue. With respect to this clonotype: Antigen: not known. At one boundary the junction diverges from the germline segment, which might be a read error.

The sequence came from a woman in her fifties or sixties with non-small cell lung cancer. Sequencing used lung tumor tissue. The chain has TRBV7-8 and TRBJ1-1; D possibly corresponds to TRBD1 (5 bases). The CDR3, as DNA: TGTGCCAGCAACTTACAGGCCTCTACCACTGAAGCTTTCTTT. Its translation: CASNLQASTTEAFF.